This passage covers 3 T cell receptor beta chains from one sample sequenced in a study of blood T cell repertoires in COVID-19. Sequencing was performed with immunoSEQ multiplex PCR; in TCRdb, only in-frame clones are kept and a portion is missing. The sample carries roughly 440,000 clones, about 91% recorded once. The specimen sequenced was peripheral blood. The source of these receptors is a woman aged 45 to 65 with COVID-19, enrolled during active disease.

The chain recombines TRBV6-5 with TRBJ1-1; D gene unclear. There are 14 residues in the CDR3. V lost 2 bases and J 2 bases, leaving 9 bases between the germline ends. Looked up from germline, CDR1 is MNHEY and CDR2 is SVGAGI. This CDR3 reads CASSYDTLNTEAFF. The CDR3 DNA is TGTGCCAGCAGTTACGATACTCTCAACACTGAAGCTTTCTTT.

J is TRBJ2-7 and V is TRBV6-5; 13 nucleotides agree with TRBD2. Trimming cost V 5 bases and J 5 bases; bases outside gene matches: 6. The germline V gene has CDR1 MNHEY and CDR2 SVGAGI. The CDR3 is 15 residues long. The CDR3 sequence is CASSRGTSGVNEQYF. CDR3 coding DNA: TGTGCCAGCAGTCGGGGGACTAGCGGGGTGAACGAGCAGTACTTC.

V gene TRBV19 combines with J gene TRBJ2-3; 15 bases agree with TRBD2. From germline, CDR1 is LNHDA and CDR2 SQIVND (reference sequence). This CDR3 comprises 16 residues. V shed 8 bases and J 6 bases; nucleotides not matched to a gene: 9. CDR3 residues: CASARSGTSGRDTQYF. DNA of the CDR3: TGTGCCAGTGCGCGTTCCGGGACTAGCGGGAGGGATACGCAGTATTTT.